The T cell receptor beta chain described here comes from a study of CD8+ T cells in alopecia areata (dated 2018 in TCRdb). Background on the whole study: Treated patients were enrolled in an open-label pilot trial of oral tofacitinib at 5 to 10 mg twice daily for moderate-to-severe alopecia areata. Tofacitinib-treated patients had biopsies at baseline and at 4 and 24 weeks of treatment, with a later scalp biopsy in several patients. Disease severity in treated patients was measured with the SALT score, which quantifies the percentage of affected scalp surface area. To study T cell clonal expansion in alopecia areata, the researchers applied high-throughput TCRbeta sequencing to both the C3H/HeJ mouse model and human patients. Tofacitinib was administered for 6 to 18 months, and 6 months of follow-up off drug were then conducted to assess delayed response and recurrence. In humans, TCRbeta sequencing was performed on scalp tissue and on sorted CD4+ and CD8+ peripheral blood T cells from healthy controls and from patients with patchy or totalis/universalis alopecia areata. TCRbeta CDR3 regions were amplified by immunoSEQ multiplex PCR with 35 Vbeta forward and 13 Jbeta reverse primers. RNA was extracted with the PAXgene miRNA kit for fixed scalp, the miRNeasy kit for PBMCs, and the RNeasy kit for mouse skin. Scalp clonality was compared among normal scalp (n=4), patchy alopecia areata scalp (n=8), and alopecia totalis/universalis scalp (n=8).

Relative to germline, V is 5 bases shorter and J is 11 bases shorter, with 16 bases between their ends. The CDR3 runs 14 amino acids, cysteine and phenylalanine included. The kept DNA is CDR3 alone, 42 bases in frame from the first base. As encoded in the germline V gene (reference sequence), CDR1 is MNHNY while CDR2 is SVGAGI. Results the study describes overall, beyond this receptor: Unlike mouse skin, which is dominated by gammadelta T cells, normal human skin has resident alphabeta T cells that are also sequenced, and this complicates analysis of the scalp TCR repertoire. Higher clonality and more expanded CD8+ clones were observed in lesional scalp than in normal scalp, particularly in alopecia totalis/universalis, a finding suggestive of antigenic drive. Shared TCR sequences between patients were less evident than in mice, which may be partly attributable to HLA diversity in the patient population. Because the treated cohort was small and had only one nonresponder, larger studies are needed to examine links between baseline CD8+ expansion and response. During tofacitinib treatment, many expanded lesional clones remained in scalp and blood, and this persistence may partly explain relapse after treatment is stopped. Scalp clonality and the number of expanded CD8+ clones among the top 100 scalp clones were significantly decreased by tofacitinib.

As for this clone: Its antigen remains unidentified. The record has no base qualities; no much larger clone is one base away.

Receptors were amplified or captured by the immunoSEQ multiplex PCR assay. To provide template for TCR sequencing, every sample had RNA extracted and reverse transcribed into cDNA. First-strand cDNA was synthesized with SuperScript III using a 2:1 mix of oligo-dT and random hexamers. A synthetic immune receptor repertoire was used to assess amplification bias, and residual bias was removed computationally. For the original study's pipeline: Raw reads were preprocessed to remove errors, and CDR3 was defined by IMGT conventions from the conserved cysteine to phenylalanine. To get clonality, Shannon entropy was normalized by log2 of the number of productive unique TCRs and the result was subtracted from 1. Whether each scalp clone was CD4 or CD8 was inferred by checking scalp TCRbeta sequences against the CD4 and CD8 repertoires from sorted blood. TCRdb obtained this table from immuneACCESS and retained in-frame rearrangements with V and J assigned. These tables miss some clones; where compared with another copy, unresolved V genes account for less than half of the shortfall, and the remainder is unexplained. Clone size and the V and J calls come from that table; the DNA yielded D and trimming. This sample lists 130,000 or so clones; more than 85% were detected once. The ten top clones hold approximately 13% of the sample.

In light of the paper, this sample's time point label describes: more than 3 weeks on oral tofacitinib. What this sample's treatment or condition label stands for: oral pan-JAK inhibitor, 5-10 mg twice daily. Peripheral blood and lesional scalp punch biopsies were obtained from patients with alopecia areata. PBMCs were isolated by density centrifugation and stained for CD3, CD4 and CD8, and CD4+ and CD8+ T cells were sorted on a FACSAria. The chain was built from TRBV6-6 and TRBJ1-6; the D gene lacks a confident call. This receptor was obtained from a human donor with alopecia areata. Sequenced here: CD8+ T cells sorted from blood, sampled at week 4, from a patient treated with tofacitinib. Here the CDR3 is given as CASSPRRVGAPLHF. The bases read TGTGCCAGCAGTCCCCGGAGGGTCGGGGCACCCCTCCACTTT.